Presented here are 7 T cell receptor beta chains from one specimen sequenced in a study of blood T cell repertoires in COVID-19. Produced via immunoSEQ multiplex PCR; TCRdb's table is partial and in-frame only. The repertoire has 200,000 to 250,000 clones, just under 90% of them found once; the top ten carry less than 1.5%. Sequencing input: PBMCs or T cells enriched from blood (not recorded which). The receptors were gathered from a man aged 25-40 years who had recovered from COVID-19.

This chain joins TRBV4-1 and TRBJ1-6, with a possible D match to TRBD1 (6 bases). The V end lost 3 bases, the J end lost 9 bases, and 18 bases lay between the germline ends. This CDR3 is built from 16 residues. Germline CDR1 reads MGHRA; CDR2 reads YSYEKL. CDR3 nucleotide sequence: TGCGCCAGCAGCCAGCCCGTGGCGGACAGCGGTTCACCCCTCCACTTT. This codes for CASSQPVADSGSPLHF.

The chain joins TRBV11-2 to TRBJ2-3, with 11 bases lining up with TRBD2. This CDR3 is built from 15 residues. Looked up from germline, CDR1 is SGHAT and CDR2 is FQNNGV. After removal of 2 bases from V and 3 bases from J, the junction contained 1 base not matched to a gene. CDR3 region: CASSLTSGRTDTQYF. CDR3 in DNA: TGTGCCAGCAGCTTAACTAGCGGGAGAACAGATACGCAGTATTTT.

This clone appeared a single time. The chain carries TRBV15 and TRBJ1-4; D is ambiguous. Germline V CDR1 and CDR2: LNHNV, YYDKDF (reference sequence). V lost 5 bases and J 8 bases, leaving 9 bases between the germline ends. CDR3 length equals 12 residues. DNA for the CDR3: TGTGCCACCAGCTCTAGGAGGGAAAAACTGTTTTTT. Its protein is CATSSRREKLFF.

The V and J genes are TRBV7-5 and TRBJ1-1; the table calls TRBD1, which could not be checked here. TRBV7-5 is tagged as a pseudogene. The CDR3 covers 14 residues. CDR3 loop: CARSHHRVRTEAFF. The CDR3 DNA is TGTGCCAGAAGCCATCACAGGGTTCGCACTGAAGCTTTCTTT.

This clone showed up just once. V usage is TRBV7-9 and J usage is TRBJ2-1; 9 positions match TRBD1. Germline CDR1 is SEHNR and CDR2 is FQNEAQ (reference sequence). The V gene end was trimmed by 4 bases and the J gene end by 8 bases; junction bases not matched to a gene: 18. This CDR3 is built from 18 residues. CDR3 sequence (DNA): TGTGCCAGCAGCTCCTTTAGATTATCGGGACAGGGTTTGCATGAGCAGTTCTTC. It specifies CASSSFRLSGQGLHEQFF.

This clone was picked up a small number of times. The chain is built from TRBV4-3 and TRBJ2-2; D gene unclear. The CDR3 length is 16 residues. CDR1 LGHNA and CDR2 YSLEER come from the germline V gene. Trimming pared 0 bases from V and 7 bases from J, leaving 15 bases between. In DNA form, the CDR3 reads TGCGCCAGCAGCCAAGATCGTCAGCCCGGGTACGGGGAGCTGTTTTTT. Amino acids: CASSQDRQPGYGELFF.

The V gene is TRBV9, the J gene TRBJ1-5; TRBD1 might be the D (6 bases). V gave up 7 bases and J gave up 0 bases, with 17 bases separating them. Germline CDR1 SGDLS, CDR2 YYNGEE. The CDR3 runs 16 residues. CDR3 protein: CASVTTGEYSNQPQHF. CDR3 DNA sequence: TGTGCCAGCGTTACGACAGGCGAATATAGCAATCAGCCCCAGCATTTT.